This T cell receptor (beta chain) is from a study of CD8+ T cells in alopecia areata (dated by TCRdb to between 2017 and 2018). Study-level background: Skin from C3H/HeJ donors with spontaneous alopecia (about 6-12 months old) was grafted onto female C3H/HeJ recipients aged roughly 7-11 weeks. High-throughput TCRbeta sequencing was used to examine T cell clonal expansion in alopecia areata in both the C3H/HeJ mouse model and human patients. In humans, TCRbeta sequencing was performed on scalp tissue and on sorted CD4+ and CD8+ peripheral blood T cells from healthy controls and from patients with patchy or totalis/universalis alopecia areata. Clonality in the scalp was compared among normal scalp (n=4), patchy alopecia areata scalp (n=8), and alopecia totalis/universalis scalp (n=8). The RNA source kit depended on sample type: the PAXgene miRNA kit for fixed scalp, the miRNeasy kit for PBMCs, and the RNeasy kit for mouse skin. Amplification of TCRbeta CDR3 regions was done by immunoSEQ multiplex PCR using 35 Vbeta forward primers and 13 Jbeta reverse primers. Points the paper makes about the study in general: Unlike mouse skin, which is dominated by gammadelta T cells, normal human skin has resident alphabeta T cells that are also sequenced, and this complicates analysis of the scalp TCR repertoire. Shared TCR sequences between patients were less evident than in mice, which may be partly attributable to HLA diversity in the patient population. Lesional scalp, especially in alopecia totalis/universalis, showed higher clonality and more expanded CD8+ clones than normal scalp, suggesting antigenic drive.

Library creation used the immunoSEQ multiplex PCR assay. RNA was extracted from all samples and reverse transcribed into cDNA as template for TCR sequencing. First-strand cDNA was synthesized with SuperScript III using a 2:1 mix of oligo-dT and random hexamers. Amplification bias was assessed with a synthetic immune receptor repertoire, and residual bias was removed computationally. Sequencing of the libraries was done on Illumina HiSeq with 60 bp reads that cover the CDR3, reading from J toward V. In the paper's pipeline: Raw reads were preprocessed for error removal, and CDR3 was defined according to IMGT conventions as running from the conserved cysteine to phenylalanine. Clonality was computed as 1 minus the Shannon entropy, with the entropy normalized by log2 of the number of productive unique TCRs. CD4 or CD8 identity of scalp clones was inferred by cross-referencing scalp TCRbeta sequences with sorted blood CD4 and CD8 repertoires. What TCRdb holds here is the immuneACCESS table cut down to in-frame rearrangements. Part of the clones is not present; checked against another copy, under half of the missing clones reflect an unresolved V gene, and the others are unexplained. The DNA was the basis for D and trimming; V, J and clone size are from that table. The table notes approximately 300,000 clones here, none of them singletons. Of the sample, 1.2% is held by the ten largest clones.

This clone was seen a handful of times. It lacks a known antigen. The receptor originates from a mouse, and its gene names and germline sequences are accordingly murine. From the germline J gene comes the end of the CDR3, since the read stops 4 residues before it. Cells from mouse cutaneous lymph nodes were pooled, stained for CD4, CD8alpha, NKG2D, NKG2ACE and other markers, and then sorted on a BD Influx. The cysteine opens and the phenylalanine closes a CDR3 of 17 amino acids. Shown are 39 bases from within the CDR3, in frame from base 1. Trimming leaves V shorter by 2 bases and J shorter by 1 base, with the junction holding 5 bases beyond the gene matches. CDR1 FNHDT and CDR2 SITEND were looked up in the germline V gene (reference sequence).

The sample was CD4+ T cells sorted from a lymph node. The chain couples TRBV19 to TRBJ2-2; 10 nucleotides in the junction match TRBD2. This sequence was found in a C3H/HeJ mouse with alopecia areata. This mouse strain bears the MHC haplotype H2-k. This receptor carries the CDR3 CASSIPGLGINTGQLYF. The CDR3 DNA, read in part, is TGTGCCAGCAGTATCCCGGGACTGGGGATAAACACCGGG.